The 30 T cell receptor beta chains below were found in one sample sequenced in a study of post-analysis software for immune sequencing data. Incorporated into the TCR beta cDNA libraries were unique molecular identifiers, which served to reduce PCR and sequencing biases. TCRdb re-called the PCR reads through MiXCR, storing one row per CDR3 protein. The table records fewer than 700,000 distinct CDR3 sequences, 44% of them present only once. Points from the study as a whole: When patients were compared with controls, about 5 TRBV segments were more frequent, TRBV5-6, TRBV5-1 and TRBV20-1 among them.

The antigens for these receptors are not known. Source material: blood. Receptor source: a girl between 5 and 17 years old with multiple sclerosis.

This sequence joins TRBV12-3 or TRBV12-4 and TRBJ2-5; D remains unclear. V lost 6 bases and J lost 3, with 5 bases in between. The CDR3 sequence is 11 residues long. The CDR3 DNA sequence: TGTGCCAGCAGCATGAAAGAGACCCAGTACTTC. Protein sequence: CASSMKETQYF.

CDR3 sequence reads: CSVGQGQNYGYTF. The CDR3 bases are TGCAGCGTTGGACAGGGGCAGAACTATGGCTACACCTTC. The J gene is TRBJ1-2, the V gene TRBV29-1; 8 bases align to TRBD1. Germline V gene sequence: CDR1 SQVTM, CDR2 ANQGSEA. V lost 4 bases and J lost 2; bases outside the gene matches: 3. CDR3 length: 13 amino acids.

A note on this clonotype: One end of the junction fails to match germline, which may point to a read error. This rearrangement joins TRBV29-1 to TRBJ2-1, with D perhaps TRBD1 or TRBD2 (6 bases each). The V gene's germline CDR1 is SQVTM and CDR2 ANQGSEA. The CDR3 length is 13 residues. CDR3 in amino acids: CSVAGGPSNELFF. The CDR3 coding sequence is TGCAGCGTTGCCGGGGGCCCTTCGAATGAGCTGTTCTTC.

The CDR3 protein is CAISDLAGTYEQYF. The DNA for the CDR3 is TGTGCCATCAGTGATCTAGCGGGAACCTACGAGCAGTACTTC. This chain uses TRBV10-3 with TRBJ2-7; 9 bases match TRBD2. Trimming cost V 3 bases and J 2 bases; bases outside gene matches: 2. The CDR3 spans 14 residues. Germline V gene data show CDR1 as ENHRY and CDR2 as SYGVKD.

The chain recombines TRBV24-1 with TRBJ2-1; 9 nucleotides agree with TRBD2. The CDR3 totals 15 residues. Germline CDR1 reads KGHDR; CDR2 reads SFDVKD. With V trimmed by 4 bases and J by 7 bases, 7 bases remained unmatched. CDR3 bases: TGTGCCACCAGTGACTTGGTAGCGGGAGTGAATGAGCAGTTCTTC. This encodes CATSDLVAGVNEQFF.

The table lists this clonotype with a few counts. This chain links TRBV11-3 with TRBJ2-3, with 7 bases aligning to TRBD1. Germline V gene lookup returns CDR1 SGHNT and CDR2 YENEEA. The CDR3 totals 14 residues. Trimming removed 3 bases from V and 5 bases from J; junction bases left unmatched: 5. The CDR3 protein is CASSLVRQGDTQYF. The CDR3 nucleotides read TGTGCCAGCAGCTTGGTCCGACAGGGAGATACGCAGTATTTT.

CDR3 in amino acids: CASSLYGPQKADTQYF. The CDR3 DNA reads as TGTGCCAGCAGCCTGTACGGGCCTCAGAAGGCAGATACGCAGTATTTT. The J gene is TRBJ2-3, the V gene TRBV7-2; D gene unclear. This CDR3 has 16 residues. Deletions cut 5 bases from V and 4 bases from J, with 19 bases between. Looked up from germline, CDR1 is SGHTA and CDR2 is FQGNSA.

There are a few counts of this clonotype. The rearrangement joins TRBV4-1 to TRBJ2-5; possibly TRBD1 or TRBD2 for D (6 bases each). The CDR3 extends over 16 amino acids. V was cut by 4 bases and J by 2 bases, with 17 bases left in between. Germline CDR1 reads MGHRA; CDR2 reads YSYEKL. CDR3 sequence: CASSRVGGGRQETQYF. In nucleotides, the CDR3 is TGCGCCAGCAGCCGTGTAGGGGGAGGACGGCAAGAGACCCAGTACTTC.

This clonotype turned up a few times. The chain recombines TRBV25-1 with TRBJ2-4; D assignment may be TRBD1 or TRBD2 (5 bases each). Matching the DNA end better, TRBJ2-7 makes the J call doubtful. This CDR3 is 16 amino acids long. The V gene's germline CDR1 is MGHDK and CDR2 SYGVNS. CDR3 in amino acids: CASSAHRRIGADEQYF. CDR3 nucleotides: TGTGCCAGCAGTGCCCACCGGCGTATCGGGGCCGACGAGCAGTACTTC.

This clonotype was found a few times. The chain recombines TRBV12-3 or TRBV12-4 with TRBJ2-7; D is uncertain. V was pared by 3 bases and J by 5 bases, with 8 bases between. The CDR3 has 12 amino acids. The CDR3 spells CASSFTRDEQYF. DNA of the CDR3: TGTGCCAGCAGTTTTACAAGGGACGAGCAGTACTTC.

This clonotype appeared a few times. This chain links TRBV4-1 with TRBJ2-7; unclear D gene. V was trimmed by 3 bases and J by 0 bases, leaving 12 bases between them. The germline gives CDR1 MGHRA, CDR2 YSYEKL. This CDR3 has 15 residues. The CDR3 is CASSQSVTPSYEQYF. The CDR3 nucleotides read TGCGCCAGCAGCCAGTCAGTTACTCCCTCCTACGAGCAGTACTTC.

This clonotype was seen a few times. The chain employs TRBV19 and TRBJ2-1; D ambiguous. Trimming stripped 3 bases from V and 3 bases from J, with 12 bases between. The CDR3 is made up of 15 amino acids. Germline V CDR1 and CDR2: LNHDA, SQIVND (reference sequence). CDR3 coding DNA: TGTGCCAGTAGTATCGGCAGGACCTTCTACAATGAGCAGTTCTTC. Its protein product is CASSIGRTFYNEQFF.

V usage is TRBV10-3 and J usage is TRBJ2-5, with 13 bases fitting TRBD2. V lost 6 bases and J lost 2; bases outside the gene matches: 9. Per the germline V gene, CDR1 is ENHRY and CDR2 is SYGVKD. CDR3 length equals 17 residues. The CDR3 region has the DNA TGTGCCATCAGCGCGCCGGGGACTAGCGGGGATCAAGAGACCCAGTACTTC. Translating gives CAISAPGTSGDQETQYF.

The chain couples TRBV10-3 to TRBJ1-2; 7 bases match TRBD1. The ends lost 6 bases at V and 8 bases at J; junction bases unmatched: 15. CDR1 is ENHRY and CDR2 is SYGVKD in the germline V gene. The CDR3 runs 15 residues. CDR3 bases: TGTGCCATCAGGTCAACAGGGGCCTCCCATGTGGGCTACACCTTC. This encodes CAIRSTGASHVGYTF.

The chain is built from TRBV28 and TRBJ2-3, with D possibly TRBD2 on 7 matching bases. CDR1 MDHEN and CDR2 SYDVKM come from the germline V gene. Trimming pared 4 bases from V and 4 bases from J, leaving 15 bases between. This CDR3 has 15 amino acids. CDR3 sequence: CASSWGGGSADTQYF. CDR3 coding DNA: TGTGCCAGCAGTTGGGGGGGCGGGAGTGCAGATACGCAGTATTTT.

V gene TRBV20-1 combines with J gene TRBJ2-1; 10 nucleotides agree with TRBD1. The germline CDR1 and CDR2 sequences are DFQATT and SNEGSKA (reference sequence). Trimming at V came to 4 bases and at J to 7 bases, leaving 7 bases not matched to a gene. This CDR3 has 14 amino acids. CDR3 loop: CSATEWGQGNEQFF. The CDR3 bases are TGCAGTGCTACGGAGTGGGGACAGGGGAATGAGCAGTTCTTC.

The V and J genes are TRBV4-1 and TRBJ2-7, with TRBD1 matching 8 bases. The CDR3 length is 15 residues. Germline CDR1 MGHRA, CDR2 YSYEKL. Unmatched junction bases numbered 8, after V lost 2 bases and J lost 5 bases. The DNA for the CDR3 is TGCGCCAGCAGCCAACTGAGGACAGGGCCCCACGAGCAGTACTTC. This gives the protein CASSQLRTGPHEQYF.

CDR3 sequence reads: CASRPPGGGAKNIQYF. CDR3 nucleotide sequence: TGTGCCAGCAGACCCCCCGGGGGGGGCGCCAAAAACATTCAGTACTTC. V is TRBV6-5 and J is TRBJ2-4; 8 bases line up with TRBD2. Trimming at V came to 6 bases and at J to 1 base, leaving 8 bases not matched to a gene. This CDR3 has 16 residues. Germline values: CDR1 MNHEY, CDR2 SVGAGI.

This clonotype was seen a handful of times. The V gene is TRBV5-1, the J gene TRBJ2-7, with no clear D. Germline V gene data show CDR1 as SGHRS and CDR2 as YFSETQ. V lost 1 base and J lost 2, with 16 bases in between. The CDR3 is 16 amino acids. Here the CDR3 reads CASSLRFGGQTYEQYF. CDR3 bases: TGCGCCAGCAGCTTGCGGTTTGGTGGCCAGACCTACGAGCAGTACTTC.

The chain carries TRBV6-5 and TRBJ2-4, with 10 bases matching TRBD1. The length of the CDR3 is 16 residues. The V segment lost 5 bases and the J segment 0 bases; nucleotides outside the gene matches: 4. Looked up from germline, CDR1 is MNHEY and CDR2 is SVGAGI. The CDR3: CASSPGQGGAKNIQYF. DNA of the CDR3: TGTGCCAGCAGTCCCGGACAGGGGGGAGCCAAAAACATTCAGTACTTC.

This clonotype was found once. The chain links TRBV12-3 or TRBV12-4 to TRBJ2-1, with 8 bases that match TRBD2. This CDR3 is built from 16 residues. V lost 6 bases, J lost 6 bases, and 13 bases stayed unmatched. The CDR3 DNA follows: TGTGCCAGCAGCGCCCGGGAGCGGGGGCTGGGCAATGAGCAGTTCTTC. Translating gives CASSARERGLGNEQFF.

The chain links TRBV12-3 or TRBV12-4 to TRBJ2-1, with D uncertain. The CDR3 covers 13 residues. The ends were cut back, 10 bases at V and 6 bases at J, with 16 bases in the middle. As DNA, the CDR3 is TGTGCCATTCTGAGTAAGGGTCGCAATGAGCAGTTCTTC. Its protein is CAILSKGRNEQFF.

The DNA of the CDR3 is TGCAGCGCCGCCGCAGGGGGCGTGGTATACACTGAAGCTTTCTTT. Encoded protein: CSAAAGGVVYTEAFF. The chain recombines TRBV29-1 with TRBJ1-1, with 8 bases that match TRBD1. Germline V gives CDR1 SQVTM, CDR2 ANQGSEA. J gave up 3 bases and V 7 bases, and 13 bases lay outside the gene matches. CDR3 length: 15 residues.

The CDR3 protein is CAISEPGTPVLTF. The CDR3 region has the DNA TGTGCCATCAGTGAGCCCGGGACCCCCGTCCTGACTTTC. The chain combines TRBV10-3 with TRBJ2-6; D is possibly TRBD1 or TRBD2 (5 bases each). The CDR3 contains 13 residues. Per germline, CDR1 ENHRY and CDR2 SYGVKD. The V end was cut by 2 bases, the J end by 12 bases, with 11 bases between.

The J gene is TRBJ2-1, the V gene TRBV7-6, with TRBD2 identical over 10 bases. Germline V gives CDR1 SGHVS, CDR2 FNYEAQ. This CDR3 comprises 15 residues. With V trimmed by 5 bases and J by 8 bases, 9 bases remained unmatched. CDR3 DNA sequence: TGTGCCAGCAGCATAATAGCGGGAGGACACGATGAGCAGTTCTTC. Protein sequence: CASSIIAGGHDEQFF.

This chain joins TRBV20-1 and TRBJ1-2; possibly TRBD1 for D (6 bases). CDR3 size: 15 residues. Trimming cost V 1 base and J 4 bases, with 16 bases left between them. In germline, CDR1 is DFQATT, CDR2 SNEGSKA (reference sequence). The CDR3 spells CSARAPTGGSYGYTF. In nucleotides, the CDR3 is TGCAGTGCTAGAGCGCCGACAGGCGGAAGCTATGGCTACACCTTC.

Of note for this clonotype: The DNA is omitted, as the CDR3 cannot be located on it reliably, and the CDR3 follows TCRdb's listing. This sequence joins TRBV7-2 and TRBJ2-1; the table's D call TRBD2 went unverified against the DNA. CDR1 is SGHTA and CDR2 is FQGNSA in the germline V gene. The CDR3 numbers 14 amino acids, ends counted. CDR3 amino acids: CASSPRWAGGIKFF.

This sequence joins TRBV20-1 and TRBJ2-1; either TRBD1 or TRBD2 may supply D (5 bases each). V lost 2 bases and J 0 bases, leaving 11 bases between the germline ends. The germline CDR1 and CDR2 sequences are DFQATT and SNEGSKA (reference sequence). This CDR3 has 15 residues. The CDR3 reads CSARRDASSYNEQFF. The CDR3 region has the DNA TGCAGTGCTAGAAGGGACGCTAGCTCCTACAATGAGCAGTTCTTC.

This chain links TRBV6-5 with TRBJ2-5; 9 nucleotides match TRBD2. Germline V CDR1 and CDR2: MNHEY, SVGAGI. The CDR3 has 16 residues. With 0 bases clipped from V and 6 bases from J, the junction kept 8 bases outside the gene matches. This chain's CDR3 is CASSYSGCGGAKTQYF. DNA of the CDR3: TGTGCCAGCAGTTACTCGGGGTGCGGGGGGGCAAAGACCCAGTACTTC.

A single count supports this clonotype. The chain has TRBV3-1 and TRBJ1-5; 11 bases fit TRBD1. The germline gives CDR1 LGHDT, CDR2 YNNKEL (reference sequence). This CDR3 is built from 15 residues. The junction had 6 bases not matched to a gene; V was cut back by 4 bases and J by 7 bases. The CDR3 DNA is TGTGCCAGCAGCCGAGGACAGGGGGCTCGGCAGCCCCAGCATTTT. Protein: CASSRGQGARQPQHF.